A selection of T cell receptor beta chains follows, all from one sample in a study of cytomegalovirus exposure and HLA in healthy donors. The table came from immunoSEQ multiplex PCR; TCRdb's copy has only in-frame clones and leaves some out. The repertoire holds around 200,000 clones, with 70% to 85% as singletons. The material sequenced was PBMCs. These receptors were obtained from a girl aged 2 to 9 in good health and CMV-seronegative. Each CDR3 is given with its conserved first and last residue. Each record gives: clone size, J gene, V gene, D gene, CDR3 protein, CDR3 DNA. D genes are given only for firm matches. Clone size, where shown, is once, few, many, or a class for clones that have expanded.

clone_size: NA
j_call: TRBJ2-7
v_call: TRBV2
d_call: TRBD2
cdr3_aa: CASSVGGSGGDTYEQYF
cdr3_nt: TGTGCCAGCAGTGTCGGCGGTAGCGGGGGAGACACCTACGAGCAGTACTTC

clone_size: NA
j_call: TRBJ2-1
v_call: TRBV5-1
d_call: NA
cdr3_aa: CASSLGLTHEQFF
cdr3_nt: TGCGCCAGCAGCTTGGGACTCACCCATGAGCAGTTCTTC

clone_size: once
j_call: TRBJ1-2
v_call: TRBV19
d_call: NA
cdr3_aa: CASSKKKTANYGYTF
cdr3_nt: TGTGCCAGTAGTAAAAAAAAGACAGCTAACTATGGCTACACCTTC

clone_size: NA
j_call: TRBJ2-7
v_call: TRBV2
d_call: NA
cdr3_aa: CASSEGGGRLSYEQYF
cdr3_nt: TGTGCCAGCAGTGAAGGAGGAGGGAGGCTCTCCTACGAGCAGTACTTC

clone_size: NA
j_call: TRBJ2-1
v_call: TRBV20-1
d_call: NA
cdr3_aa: CSVSRGNEQFF
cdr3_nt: TGCAGTGTTAGTCGGGGCAATGAGCAGTTCTTC

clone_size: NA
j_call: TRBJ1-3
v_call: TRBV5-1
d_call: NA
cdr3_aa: CASSLGGGAYSGNTIYF
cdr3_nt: TGCGCCAGCAGCTTGGGCGGGGGCGCCTACTCTGGAAACACCATATATTTT

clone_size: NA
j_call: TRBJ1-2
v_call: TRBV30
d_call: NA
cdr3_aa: CACWALPSGGYTF
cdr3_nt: TGTGCCTGCTGGGCGCTCCCTTCGGGGGGCTACACCTTC

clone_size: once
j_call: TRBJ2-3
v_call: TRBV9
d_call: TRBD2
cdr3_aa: CASSATSGGGTDTQYF
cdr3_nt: TGTGCCAGCAGCGCGACTAGCGGGGGGGGCACAGATACGCAGTATTTT

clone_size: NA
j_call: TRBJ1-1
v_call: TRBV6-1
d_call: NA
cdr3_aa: CASKSIMHTEAFF
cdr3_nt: TGTGCCAGCAAGAGTATAATGCACACTGAAGCTTTCTTT

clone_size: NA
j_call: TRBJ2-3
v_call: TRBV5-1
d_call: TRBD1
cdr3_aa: CASSSPGTATDTQYF
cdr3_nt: TGCGCCAGCAGCTCCCCCGGGACAGCCACAGATACGCAGTATTTT